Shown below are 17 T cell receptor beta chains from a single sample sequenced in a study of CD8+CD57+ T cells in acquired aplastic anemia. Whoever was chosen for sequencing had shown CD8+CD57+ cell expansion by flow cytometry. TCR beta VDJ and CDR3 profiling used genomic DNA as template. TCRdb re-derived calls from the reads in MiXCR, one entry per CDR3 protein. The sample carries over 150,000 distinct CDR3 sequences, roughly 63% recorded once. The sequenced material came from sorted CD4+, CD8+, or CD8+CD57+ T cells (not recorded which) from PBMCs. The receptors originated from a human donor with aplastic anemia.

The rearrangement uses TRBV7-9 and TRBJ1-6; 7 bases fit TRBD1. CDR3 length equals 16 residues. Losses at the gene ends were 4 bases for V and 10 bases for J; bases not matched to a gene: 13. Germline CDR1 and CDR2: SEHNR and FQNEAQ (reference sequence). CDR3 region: CASSSSGEGASSPLHF. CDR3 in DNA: TGTGCCAGCAGCTCCTCCGGGGAGGGGGCATCCTCACCCCTCCACTTT.

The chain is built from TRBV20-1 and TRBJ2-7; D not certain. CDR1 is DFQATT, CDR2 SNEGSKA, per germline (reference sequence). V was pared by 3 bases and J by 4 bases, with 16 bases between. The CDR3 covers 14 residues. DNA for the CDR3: TGCAGTGCTAGTTCCGAATACTTGACGTACGAGCAGTACTTC. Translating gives CSASSEYLTYEQYF.

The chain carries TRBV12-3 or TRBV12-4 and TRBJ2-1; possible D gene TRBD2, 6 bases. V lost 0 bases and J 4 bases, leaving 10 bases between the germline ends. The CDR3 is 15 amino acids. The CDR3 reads CASSLAGGEYNEQFF. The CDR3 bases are TGTGCCAGCAGTTTAGCGGGAGGAGAGTACAATGAGCAGTTCTTC.

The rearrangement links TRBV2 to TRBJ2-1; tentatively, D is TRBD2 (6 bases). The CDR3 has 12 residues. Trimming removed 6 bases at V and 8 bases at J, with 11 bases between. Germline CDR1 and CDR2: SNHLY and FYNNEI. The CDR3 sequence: CASRYGGDEQFF. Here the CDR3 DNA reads TGTGCCAGCAGGTACGGAGGGGATGAGCAGTTCTTC.

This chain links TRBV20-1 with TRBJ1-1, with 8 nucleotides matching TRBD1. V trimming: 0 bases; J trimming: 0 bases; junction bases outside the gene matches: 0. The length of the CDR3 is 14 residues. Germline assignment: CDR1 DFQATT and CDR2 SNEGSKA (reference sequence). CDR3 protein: CSARDRGLNTEAFF. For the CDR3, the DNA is TGCAGTGCTAGAGACAGGGGGCTGAACACTGAAGCTTTCTTT.

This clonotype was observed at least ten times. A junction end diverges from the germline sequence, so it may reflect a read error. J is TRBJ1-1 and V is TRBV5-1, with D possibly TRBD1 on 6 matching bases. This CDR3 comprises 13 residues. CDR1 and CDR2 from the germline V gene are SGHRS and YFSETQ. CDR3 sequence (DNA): TGTGCCAGCAGCTTAGGGACAAACACTGAAGCTTTCTTT. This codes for CASSLGTNTEAFF.

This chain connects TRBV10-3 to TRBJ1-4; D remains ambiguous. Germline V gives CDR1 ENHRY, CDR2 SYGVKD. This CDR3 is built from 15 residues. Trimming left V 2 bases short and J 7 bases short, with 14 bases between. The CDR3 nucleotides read TGTGCCATCAGTGAGCCCGGATCGTGGGGTGAAAAACTGTTTTTT. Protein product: CAISEPGSWGEKLFF.

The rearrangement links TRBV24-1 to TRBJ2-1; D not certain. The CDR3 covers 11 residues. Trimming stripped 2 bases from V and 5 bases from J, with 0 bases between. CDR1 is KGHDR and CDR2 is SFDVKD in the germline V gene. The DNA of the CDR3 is TGTGCCACCAGTGATTACAATGAGCAGTTCTTC. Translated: CATSDYNEQFF.

The CDR3 DNA sequence: TGTGCCAGCAGCTTAGCTGAAACTAGTTCTGAGTTCTTC. It codes for CASSLAETSSEFF. The chain has TRBV7-3 and TRBJ2-1, with D possibly matching TRBD2 (5 bases). Per the germline V gene, CDR1 is SGHTA and CDR2 is FQGTGA. CDR3 length: 13 residues. Trimming removed 2 bases from V and 14 bases from J, with 16 bases in between.

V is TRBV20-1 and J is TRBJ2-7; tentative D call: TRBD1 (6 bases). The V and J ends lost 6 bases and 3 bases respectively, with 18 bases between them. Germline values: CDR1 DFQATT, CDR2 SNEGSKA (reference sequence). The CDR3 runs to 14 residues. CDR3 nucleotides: TGCAGTGCGACCGGACAACCAGGGGTCTACGAGCAGTACTTC. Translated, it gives CSATGQPGVYEQYF.

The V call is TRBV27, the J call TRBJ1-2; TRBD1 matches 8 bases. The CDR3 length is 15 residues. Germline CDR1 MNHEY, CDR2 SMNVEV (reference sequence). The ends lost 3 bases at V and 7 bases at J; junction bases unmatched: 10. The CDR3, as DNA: TGTGCCAGCAGTTTTGGTCCAGGGGGCTCGGTTGGCTACACCTTC. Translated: CASSFGPGGSVGYTF.

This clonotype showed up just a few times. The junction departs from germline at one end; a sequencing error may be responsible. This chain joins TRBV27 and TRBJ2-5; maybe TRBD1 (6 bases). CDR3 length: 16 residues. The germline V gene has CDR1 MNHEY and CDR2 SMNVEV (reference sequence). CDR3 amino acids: CATSDSWTATQETQYF. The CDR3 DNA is TGTGCCACCAGTGATTCCTGGACAGCCACTCAAGAGACCCAGTACTTC.

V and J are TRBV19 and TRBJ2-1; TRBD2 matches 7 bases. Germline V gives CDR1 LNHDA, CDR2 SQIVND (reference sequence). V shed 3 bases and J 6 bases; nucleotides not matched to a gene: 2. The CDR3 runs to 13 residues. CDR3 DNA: TGTGCCAGTAGTATGTGGGGGGGCAATGAGCAGTTCTTC. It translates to CASSMWGGNEQFF.

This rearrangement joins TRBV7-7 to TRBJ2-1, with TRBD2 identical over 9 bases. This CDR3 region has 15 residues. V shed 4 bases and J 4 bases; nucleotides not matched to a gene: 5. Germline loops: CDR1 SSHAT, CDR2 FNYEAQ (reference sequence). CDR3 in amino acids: CASSSSTSGYNEQFF. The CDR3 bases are TGTGCCAGCAGCTCATCTACTAGCGGGTACAATGAGCAGTTCTTC.

In nucleotides, the CDR3 is TGTGCCAGCAGCGACCGGACTAGCAAGGTCAGCAATGAGCAGTTCTTC. This encodes CASSDRTSKVSNEQFF. The chain links TRBV9 to TRBJ2-7, with 8 bases lining up with TRBD2. The J call may be incorrect, as the DNA end agrees better with TRBJ2-1. Germline values: CDR1 SGDLS, CDR2 YYNGEE. The CDR3 consists of 16 residues.

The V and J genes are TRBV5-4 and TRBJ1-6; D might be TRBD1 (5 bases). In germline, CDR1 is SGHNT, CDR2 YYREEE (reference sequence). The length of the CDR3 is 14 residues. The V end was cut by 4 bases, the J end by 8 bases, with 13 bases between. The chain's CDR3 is CASSLTEEYSPLHF. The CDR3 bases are TGTGCCAGCAGCCTGACAGAAGAGTATTCACCCCTCCACTTT. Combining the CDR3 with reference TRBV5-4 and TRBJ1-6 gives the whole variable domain ETGVTQSPTHLIKTRGQQVTLRCSSQSGHNTVSWYQQALGQGPQFIFQYYREEENGRGNFPPRFSGLQFPNYSSELNVNALELDDSALYLCASSLTEEYSPLHFGNGTRLTVT.

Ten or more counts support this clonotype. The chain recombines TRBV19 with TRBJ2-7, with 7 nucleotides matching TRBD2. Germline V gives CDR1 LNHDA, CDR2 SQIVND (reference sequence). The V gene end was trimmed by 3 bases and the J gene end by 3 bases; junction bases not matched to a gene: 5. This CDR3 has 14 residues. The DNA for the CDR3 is TGTGCCAGTAGTATGGGCGGGGACTACTACGAGCAGTACTTC. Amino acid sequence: CASSMGGDYYEQYF.